The rows below give T cell receptor beta chains drawn from one sample of a study of blood T cell repertoires in COVID-19. Sequencing was performed with immunoSEQ multiplex PCR; in TCRdb, only in-frame clones are kept and a portion is missing. The sample lists about 100,000 clones; about nine tenths were seen once. The sample comprised peripheral blood. The origin of the receptors is a man aged 55 to 70 with acute or convalescent COVID-19. Each CDR3 is given with its conserved first and last residue. The order of the fields is D gene, J gene, V gene, clone size, CDR3 protein, CDR3 DNA. A D gene is named only where the DNA matches it firmly. Size tells how often a clone was seen (once, few, many) or the class of an expanded clone, and some rows leave it out.

d_call: .
j_call: TRBJ2-3
v_call: TRBV28
clone_size: .
cdr3_aa: CASLNGPTDTQYF
cdr3_nt: TGTGCCAGTCTTAATGGGCCGACAGATACGCAGTATTTT

d_call: .
j_call: TRBJ1-2
v_call: TRBV7-9
clone_size: .
cdr3_aa: CASSLVSTVDGYTF
cdr3_nt: TGTGCCAGCAGCTTAGTAAGCACTGTTGATGGCTACACCTTC

d_call: .
j_call: TRBJ2-3
v_call: TRBV10-3
clone_size: .
cdr3_aa: CAISSQGSTDTQYF
cdr3_nt: TGTGCCATCAGTTCCCAGGGCAGCACAGATACGCAGTATTTT

d_call: .
j_call: TRBJ1-4
v_call: TRBV14
clone_size: .
cdr3_aa: CASSQDRRLFF
cdr3_nt: TGTGCCAGCAGCCAGGACAGACGCCTGTTTTTT

d_call: .
j_call: TRBJ1-2
v_call: TRBV15
clone_size: many
cdr3_aa: CATSRERQATVYYGYTF
cdr3_nt: TGTGCCACCAGCAGAGAAAGACAGGCCACCGTGTACTATGGCTACACCTTC

d_call: .
j_call: TRBJ2-2
v_call: TRBV27
clone_size: once
cdr3_aa: CAIRGSGTGELFF
cdr3_nt: TGTGCAATCCGAGGTTCGGGCACCGGGGAGCTGTTTTTT

d_call: .
j_call: TRBJ2-5
v_call: TRBV5-1
clone_size: .
cdr3_aa: CASSPPRGQVETQYF
cdr3_nt: TGCGCCAGCAGTCCCCCCAGGGGTCAGGTAGAGACCCAGTACTTC

d_call: .
j_call: TRBJ2-1
v_call: TRBV5-1
clone_size: .
cdr3_aa: CASKGAYFGGGIDNEQFF
cdr3_nt: TGCGCCAGCAAGGGGGCCTACTTTGGAGGGGGAATCGACAATGAGCAGTTCTTC

d_call: .
j_call: TRBJ2-2
v_call: TRBV7-7
clone_size: .
cdr3_aa: CASSPRNPANTGELFF
cdr3_nt: TGTGCTAGCAGCCCGAGAAATCCCGCGAACACCGGGGAGCTGTTTTTT

d_call: TRBD2
j_call: TRBJ2-2
v_call: TRBV12-5
clone_size: .
cdr3_aa: CASGLPHRTSGKSKNTGELFF
cdr3_nt: TGTGCTAGTGGTTTGCCTCATAGGACTAGCGGGAAGTCAAAGAACACCGGGGAGCTGTTTTTT

d_call: .
j_call: TRBJ2-1
v_call: TRBV5-1
clone_size: once
cdr3_aa: CASSYDRGGSNEQFF
cdr3_nt: TGCGCCAGCAGCTACGACAGGGGAGGGAGTAATGAGCAGTTCTTC

d_call: .
j_call: TRBJ1-5
v_call: TRBV19
clone_size: .
cdr3_aa: CASSISSNQPQHF
cdr3_nt: TGTGCCAGTAGTATCAGTAGCAATCAGCCCCAGCATTTT

d_call: .
j_call: TRBJ1-6
v_call: TRBV6-1
clone_size: .
cdr3_aa: CASSATGTLTYNSPLHF
cdr3_nt: TGTGCCAGCAGTGCCACAGGGACCTTAACCTATAATTCACCCCTCCACTTT

d_call: TRBD1
j_call: TRBJ1-2
v_call: TRBV28
clone_size: .
cdr3_aa: CASSPYRGNNYGYTF
cdr3_nt: TGTGCCAGCAGTCCATACAGGGGAAATAACTATGGCTACACCTTC

d_call: .
j_call: TRBJ1-2
v_call: TRBV6-5
clone_size: .
cdr3_aa: CASSLGRANYGYTF
cdr3_nt: TGTGCCAGCAGTTTGGGCAGAGCTAACTATGGCTACACCTTC

d_call: .
j_call: TRBJ1-5
v_call: TRBV28
clone_size: .
cdr3_aa: CASSFGGQLQPQHF
cdr3_nt: TGTGCCAGCAGTTTTGGTGGACAGCTCCAGCCCCAGCATTTT

d_call: .
j_call: TRBJ1-1
v_call: TRBV19
clone_size: .
cdr3_aa: CASSFSGEGTEAFF
cdr3_nt: TGTGCCAGTAGTTTCTCCGGGGAGGGCACTGAAGCTTTCTTT

d_call: .
j_call: TRBJ1-3
v_call: TRBV5-1
clone_size: .
cdr3_aa: CASSQGLSSGNTIYF
cdr3_nt: TGCGCCAGCAGCCAGGGGCTGAGCTCTGGAAACACCATATATTTT

d_call: .
j_call: TRBJ1-2
v_call: TRBV2
clone_size: .
cdr3_aa: CASSRQGSYGYTF
cdr3_nt: TGTGCCAGCAGTAGGCAGGGAAGCTATGGCTACACCTTC

d_call: TRBD2
j_call: TRBJ2-1
v_call: TRBV5-1
clone_size: .
cdr3_aa: CASRGLAELNEQFF
cdr3_nt: TGCGCCAGCAGGGGACTAGCGGAGCTTAATGAGCAGTTCTTC

d_call: TRBD1
j_call: TRBJ1-2
v_call: TRBV27
clone_size: .
cdr3_aa: CASSTRDRVTGYTF
cdr3_nt: TGTGCCAGCAGTACCCGGGACAGGGTGACTGGCTACACCTTC

d_call: .
j_call: TRBJ2-1
v_call: TRBV7-2
clone_size: .
cdr3_aa: CASSSRRGNEQFF
cdr3_nt: TGTGCCAGCAGCTCAAGGAGGGGTAATGAGCAGTTCTTC

d_call: .
j_call: TRBJ1-2
v_call: TRBV27
clone_size: once
cdr3_aa: CASSFRQFTGGYTF
cdr3_nt: TGTGCCAGCAGTTTCCGGCAGTTTACGGGAGGCTACACCTTC

d_call: TRBD2
j_call: TRBJ2-1
v_call: TRBV28
clone_size: .
cdr3_aa: CASSGGPGLAVDNEQFF
cdr3_nt: TGTGCCAGCAGTGGCGGACCGGGACTAGCGGTAGACAATGAGCAGTTCTTC

d_call: .
j_call: TRBJ1-5
v_call: TRBV29-1
clone_size: .
cdr3_aa: CSVWQGGNQPQHF
cdr3_nt: TGCAGCGTATGGCAGGGAGGTAATCAGCCCCAGCATTTT

d_call: .
j_call: TRBJ1-3
v_call: TRBV12-3/TRBV12-4
clone_size: .
cdr3_aa: CASSGDNWNTIYF
cdr3_nt: TGTGCCAGCAGTGGGGACAACTGGAACACCATATATTTT

d_call: TRBD1
j_call: TRBJ2-2
v_call: TRBV9
clone_size: .
cdr3_aa: CASSPRDRGYTGELFF
cdr3_nt: TGTGCCAGCAGCCCGCGGGACAGGGGATACACCGGGGAGCTGTTTTTT

d_call: .
j_call: TRBJ1-2
v_call: TRBV7-2
clone_size: .
cdr3_aa: CASSLFLANPYGYTF
cdr3_nt: TGTGCCAGCAGCTTATTTCTAGCGAACCCCTATGGCTACACCTTC

d_call: TRBD2
j_call: TRBJ2-7
v_call: TRBV4-1
clone_size: .
cdr3_aa: CASSQDHLAGWVEQYF
cdr3_nt: TGCGCCAGCAGCCAAGATCACCTAGCGGGATGGGTCGAGCAGTACTTC

d_call: .
j_call: TRBJ2-5
v_call: TRBV6-6
clone_size: .
cdr3_aa: CASSYPRGLQETQYF
cdr3_nt: TGTGCCAGCAGTTACCCTCGAGGTCTCCAAGAGACCCAGTACTTC

d_call: .
j_call: TRBJ2-1
v_call: TRBV21-1
clone_size: .
cdr3_aa: CASSPLRLAGDNEQFF
cdr3_nt: TGTGCCAGCAGCCCGCTGAGGCTAGCGGGGGACAATGAGCAGTTCTTC

d_call: .
j_call: TRBJ1-1
v_call: TRBV29-1
clone_size: .
cdr3_aa: CSAEPTGLGTEAFF
cdr3_nt: TGCAGCGCAGAACCGACAGGCCTAGGAACTGAAGCTTTCTTT

d_call: .
j_call: TRBJ1-4
v_call: TRBV5-1
clone_size: .
cdr3_aa: CASSSGQTGEKLFF
cdr3_nt: TGCGCCAGCAGCTCGGGTCAAACAGGGGAAAAACTGTTTTTT

d_call: TRBD2
j_call: TRBJ2-1
v_call: TRBV5-1
clone_size: .
cdr3_aa: CASSVLGGSSYNEQFF
cdr3_nt: TGCGCCAGCAGCGTTCTCGGGGGGAGCTCCTACAATGAGCAGTTCTTC

d_call: .
j_call: TRBJ2-2
v_call: TRBV9
clone_size: .
cdr3_aa: CASSVLADTGELFF
cdr3_nt: TGTGCCAGCAGCGTTTTAGCGGACACCGGGGAGCTGTTTTTT

d_call: .
j_call: TRBJ2-2
v_call: TRBV4-1
clone_size: .
cdr3_aa: CASSQGQGMGTGELFF
cdr3_nt: TGCGCCAGCAGCCAAGGGCAGGGGATGGGCACCGGGGAGCTGTTTTTT

d_call: .
j_call: TRBJ2-2
v_call: TRBV19
clone_size: .
cdr3_aa: CASSIVGGSNTGELFF
cdr3_nt: TGTGCCAGTAGTATAGTGGGTGGGAGCAACACCGGGGAGCTGTTTTTT

d_call: TRBD1
j_call: TRBJ1-1
v_call: TRBV5-1
clone_size: .
cdr3_aa: CASQQGFNTEAFF
cdr3_nt: TGCGCCAGCCAACAGGGGTTCAACACTGAAGCTTTCTTT

d_call: TRBD1
j_call: TRBJ2-4
v_call: TRBV25-1
clone_size: .
cdr3_aa: CASSLGQGQNIQYF
cdr3_nt: TGTGCCAGCAGCCTGGGACAGGGCCAAAACATTCAGTACTTC

d_call: .
j_call: TRBJ2-3
v_call: TRBV9
clone_size: .
cdr3_aa: CASSTGSTDTQYF
cdr3_nt: TGTGCCAGCAGCACAGGGAGCACAGATACGCAGTATTTT

d_call: .
j_call: TRBJ1-2
v_call: TRBV19
clone_size: few
cdr3_aa: CASSRDRRYGYTF
cdr3_nt: TGTGCCAGTAGTCGAGACAGACGCTATGGCTACACCTTC

d_call: .
j_call: TRBJ1-4
v_call: TRBV5-5
clone_size: .
cdr3_aa: CASSPRNWDEKLFF
cdr3_nt: TGTGCCAGCAGCCCCAGGAATTGGGATGAAAAACTGTTTTTT

d_call: TRBD1
j_call: TRBJ1-5
v_call: TRBV5-1
clone_size: .
cdr3_aa: CASKTRRDRGSQPQHF
cdr3_nt: TGCGCCAGCAAAACCAGGAGGGACAGGGGGTCTCAGCCCCAGCATTTT

d_call: TRBD1
j_call: TRBJ1-2
v_call: TRBV7-2
clone_size: .
cdr3_aa: CASSLLGQGNYGYTF
cdr3_nt: TGTGCCAGCAGCTTGTTGGGACAGGGGAACTATGGCTACACCTTC

d_call: TRBD1
j_call: TRBJ2-3
v_call: TRBV7-8
clone_size: .
cdr3_aa: CASSSAQGMDTQYF
cdr3_nt: TGTGCCAGCAGCTCCGCACAGGGGATGGATACGCAGTATTTT

d_call: .
j_call: TRBJ2-2
v_call: TRBV21-1
clone_size: once
cdr3_aa: CASPWRTPNTGELFF
cdr3_nt: TGTGCCAGCCCTTGGCGGACACCAAACACCGGGGAGCTGTTTTTT

d_call: .
j_call: TRBJ2-1
v_call: TRBV10-3
clone_size: .
cdr3_aa: CAISFDRSYNEQFF
cdr3_nt: TGTGCCATCAGTTTCGACAGGTCCTACAATGAGCAGTTCTTC

d_call: TRBD1
j_call: TRBJ2-2
v_call: TRBV2
clone_size: .
cdr3_aa: CASIPLGTGDSTGELFF
cdr3_nt: TGTGCCAGCATTCCCCTCGGGACAGGCGATTCCACCGGGGAGCTGTTTTTT

d_call: .
j_call: TRBJ1-1
v_call: TRBV2
clone_size: .
cdr3_aa: CASSLSQNTEAFF
cdr3_nt: TGTGCCAGCAGTCTGAGCCAAAACACTGAAGCTTTCTTT

d_call: .
j_call: TRBJ1-2
v_call: TRBV1
clone_size: .
cdr3_aa: CTSSRDAGTGDIYGYTF
cdr3_nt: TGCACCAGCAGCCGAGACGCCGGGACAGGGGACATCTATGGCTACACCTTC

d_call: TRBD2
j_call: TRBJ2-1
v_call: TRBV6-6
clone_size: .
cdr3_aa: CASSSPSSGKGNEQFF
cdr3_nt: TGTGCCAGCAGTTCCCCTTCTAGCGGGAAGGGCAATGAGCAGTTCTTC

d_call: TRBD1
j_call: TRBJ2-7
v_call: TRBV6-5
clone_size: .
cdr3_aa: CASRRQGSDYEQYF
cdr3_nt: TGTGCCAGCAGAAGACAGGGGTCCGACTACGAGCAGTACTTC

d_call: TRBD2
j_call: TRBJ2-5
v_call: TRBV3-1/TRBV3-2
clone_size: .
cdr3_aa: CASSHGGRAETQYF
cdr3_nt: TGTGCCAGCAGCCACGGCGGGAGGGCCGAGACCCAGTACTTC

d_call: .
j_call: TRBJ1-3
v_call: TRBV5-5
clone_size: .
cdr3_aa: CASSFAGQQGNTIYF
cdr3_nt: TGTGCCAGCAGCTTCGCAGGGCAACAAGGAAACACCATATATTTT